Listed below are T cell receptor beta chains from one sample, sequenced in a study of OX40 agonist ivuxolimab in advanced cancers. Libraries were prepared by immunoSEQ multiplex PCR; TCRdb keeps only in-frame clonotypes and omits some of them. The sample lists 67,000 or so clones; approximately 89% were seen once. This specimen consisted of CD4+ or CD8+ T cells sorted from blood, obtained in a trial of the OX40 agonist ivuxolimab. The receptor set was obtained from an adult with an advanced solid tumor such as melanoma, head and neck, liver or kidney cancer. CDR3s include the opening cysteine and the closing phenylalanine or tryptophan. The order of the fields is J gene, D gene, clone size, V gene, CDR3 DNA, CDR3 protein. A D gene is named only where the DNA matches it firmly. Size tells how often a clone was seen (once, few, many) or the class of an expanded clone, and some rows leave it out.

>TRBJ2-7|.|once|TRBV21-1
TGTGCCAGCAGCGGACCCTTGGCAGGGGTTTTCAGCTCCTACGAGCAGTACTTC
CASSGPLAGVFSSYEQYF
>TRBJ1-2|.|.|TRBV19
TGTGCCAGTAGGTTAACGAACTATGGCTACACCTTC
CASRLTNYGYTF
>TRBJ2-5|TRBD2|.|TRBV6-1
TGTGCCAGCCGGGGGGATCCCGGGGAGACCCAGTACTTC
CASRGDPGETQYF
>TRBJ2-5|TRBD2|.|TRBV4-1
TGCGCCAGCAGCCAAGAGACTAGCGGGGGAATTCGGGCAGAGACCCAGTACTTC
CASSQETSGGIRAETQYF
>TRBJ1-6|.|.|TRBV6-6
TGTGCCAGCAGTTACTCGAGAAACGGGGGGTCACCCCTCCACTTT
CASSYSRNGGSPLHF
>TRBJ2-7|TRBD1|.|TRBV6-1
TGTGCCAGCAGTAACCCCGGGACAGGGATGGACGAGCAGTACTTC
CASSNPGTGMDEQYF
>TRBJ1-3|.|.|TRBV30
TGTGCCTGGAGTGTATGGGGCGGAGGCTCTGGAAACACCATATATTTT
CAWSVWGGGSGNTIYF
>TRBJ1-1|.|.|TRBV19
TGTGCCAGTAGGCAGGGGACTGAAGCTTTCTTT
CASRQGTEAFF
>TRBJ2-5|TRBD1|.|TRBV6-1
TGTGCCAGCACCCCACCGGGACAGGGTAGGGAGACCCAGTACTTC
CASTPPGQGRETQYF
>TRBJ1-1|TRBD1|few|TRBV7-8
TGTGCCAGCAGCATTCGACAGGGCGATGTTTTCTTT
CASSIRQGDVFF
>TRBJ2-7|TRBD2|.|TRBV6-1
TGTGCCAGCAGGACTTCTAGCGGACCCCACTACGAGCAGTACTTC
CASRTSSGPHYEQYF
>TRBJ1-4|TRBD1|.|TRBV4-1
TGCGCCAGCAGCGTGGCGGCAGGGGGCACTAATGAAAAACTGTTTTTT
CASSVAAGGTNEKLFF
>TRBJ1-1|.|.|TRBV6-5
TGTGCCAGCAGTTTATCGCAGCGGGCCACTGAAGCTTTCTTT
CASSLSQRATEAFF
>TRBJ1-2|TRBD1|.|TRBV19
TGTGCCAGTAGTATCCAGGGGGCCGGTGGCTACACCTTC
CASSIQGAGGYTF
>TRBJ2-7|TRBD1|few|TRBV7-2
TGTGCCAGCAGCTCGGGACAGGGCAAGAGCGAGCAGTACTTC
CASSSGQGKSEQYF
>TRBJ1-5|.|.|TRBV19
TGTGCCAGTAGTACAAGCGCGGCTCAGCCCCAGCATTTT
CASSTSAAQPQHF
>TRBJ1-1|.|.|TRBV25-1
TGTGCCAGCACTACCACGGCGAACACTGAAGCTTTCTTT
CASTTTANTEAFF
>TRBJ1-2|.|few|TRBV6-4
TGTGCCAGCAGCCAGGGCTATGGCTACACCTTC
CASSQGYGYTF
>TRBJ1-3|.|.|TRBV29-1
TGCAGCGCCTACCTGAACTCTGGAAACACCATATATTTT
CSAYLNSGNTIYF
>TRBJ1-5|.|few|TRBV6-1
TGTGCCAGCAGTGAACGGGGTGTATTTAGTCAGCCCCAGCATTTT
CASSERGVFSQPQHF
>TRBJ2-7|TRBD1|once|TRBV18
TGTGCCAGCTCACCCCCGGGACAGAGCTCCTACGAGCAGTACTTC
CASSPPGQSSYEQYF
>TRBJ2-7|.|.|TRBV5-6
TGTGCCAGCAGCTTGGGATTGTCTGGGATCTCCTACGAGCAGTACTTC
CASSLGLSGISYEQYF
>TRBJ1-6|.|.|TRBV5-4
TGTGCCAGCAGCTTGCGGGACCACAATTCACCCCTCCACTTT
CASSLRDHNSPLHF
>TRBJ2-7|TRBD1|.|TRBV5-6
TGTGCCAGCAGAAAGGACAGGGGGCGCGGCGAGCAGTACTTC
CASRKDRGRGEQYF
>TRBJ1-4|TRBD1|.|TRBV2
TGTGCCAGCACCTTGACAGGGGGCAGAGAAAAACTGTTTTTT
CASTLTGGREKLFF
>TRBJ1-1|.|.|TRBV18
TGTGCCAGCTCACCAACCACACAGGGCGGAGCTTTCTTT
CASSPTTQGGAFF
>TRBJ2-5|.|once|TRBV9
TGTGCCAGCAGCGTAGCGCCTAGCGACCAAGAGACCCAGTACTTC
CASSVAPSDQETQYF
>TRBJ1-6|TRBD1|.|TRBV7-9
TGTGCCAGCAGCCGCAACCTCCCAGGGGGCAATTCACCCCTCCACTTT
CASSRNLPGGNSPLHF
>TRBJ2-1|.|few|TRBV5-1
TGCGCCAGCAGCCCCCCTGCGGGGCCTAACTACAATGAGCAGTTCTTC
CASSPPAGPNYNEQFF
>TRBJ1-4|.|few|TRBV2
TGTGCCAGCAGTGTAAGGGAAATGGCTAATGAAAAACTGTTTTTT
CASSVREMANEKLFF
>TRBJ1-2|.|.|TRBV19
TGTGCCAGTAGTACCAGCCGGGGAGTTGGCTACACCTTC
CASSTSRGVGYTF
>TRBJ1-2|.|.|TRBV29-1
TGCAGCGCCGAGACAGGAGGGGGCTACACCTTC
CSAETGGGYTF
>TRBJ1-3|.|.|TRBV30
TGTGCCTTGATTACAGGGAGAAACACCATATATTTT
CALITGRNTIYF
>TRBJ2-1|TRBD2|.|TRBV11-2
TGTGCCAGCAGCTTAGCCCTAGCGGGGGCCAATGAGCAGTTCTTC
CASSLALAGANEQFF
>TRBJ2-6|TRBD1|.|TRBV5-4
TGTGCCAGCAGCTCGTGGACAGGTGGTTGGGGGGCCAACGTCCTGACTTTC
CASSSWTGGWGANVLTF